This TCR beta chain was found in a study of cytomegalovirus exposure and HLA in healthy donors. Notes on the study in general: A cluster of highly shared sequence variants was likely a sequencing artifact. In an earlier analysis, about 87% or about 30%: the productive usage of most TCR beta V segments. In a later analysis, HLA-associated TCR beta chains were more clonally expanded than equally common others.

Use of 60 Vbeta and 13 Jbeta primers characterized the PCR. The protocol was immunoSEQ multiplex PCR, while the TCRdb copy is restricted to in-frame clones and leaves out a portion. The top ten hold more than 1.5% of the sample, which has some 130,000 clones, around four fifths seen once. CDR3 size: 15 residues. CDR1 and CDR2 from the germline V gene are LNHDA and SQIVND (reference sequence). The ends were cut back, 2 bases at V and 4 bases at J, with 12 bases in the middle. Points on this clone: The antigen is unknown.

Participants comprised healthy donors of bone marrow. The J gene is TRBJ1-5, the V gene TRBV19; D might be TRBD1 (5 bases). This receptor was identified in a man aged 35 to 55 in good health and CMV-seronegative. Sequencing was carried out using PBMCs. CDR3: CASSIRDSFNQPQHF. CDR3 bases: TGTGCCAGTAGTATAAGGGACTCCTTTAATCAGCCCCAGCATTTT.